Below are 25 T cell receptor beta chains sequenced from a single sample in a study of shared clonotypes between healthy human individuals. Clones were read by immunoSEQ multiplex PCR, and TCRdb kept only the in-frame ones, dropping some. The sample contains over 2 million clones, roughly 94% of which appear only once. Sequenced material: naive CD4+ T cells sorted from blood. Subset denoted: CD45RA+ positively selected. These receptors were obtained from a man between 18 and 29 years old in good health.

The rearrangement joins TRBV7-9 to TRBJ1-2; D perhaps matches TRBD1 (5 bases). With 2 bases removed from V and 2 bases from J, the gap between germline ends came to 12 bases. Per the germline V gene, CDR1 is SEHNR and CDR2 is FQNEAQ (reference sequence). This CDR3 is 15 amino acids long. DNA of the CDR3: TGTGCCAGCAGCTTATCCCGGGACCGAAACTATGGCTACACCTTC. Translated: CASSLSRDRNYGYTF. The entire variable domain, with the rest obtained from reference TRBV7-9 and TRBJ1-2, is as follows: DTGVSQNPRHKITKRGQNVTFRCDPISEHNRLYWYRQTLGQGPEFLTYFQNEAQLEKSRLLSDRFSAERPKGSFSTLEIQRTEQGDSAMYLCASSLSRDRNYGYTFGSGTRLTVV.

This chain connects TRBV30 to TRBJ1-4; possibly TRBD1 for D (6 bases). The V gene lost 2 bases and the J gene lost 7 bases, with 14 bases spanning the gap. Germline V gene data show CDR1 as GTSNPN and CDR2 as SVGIG (reference sequence). The CDR3 contains 14 residues. The CDR3 DNA reads TGTGCCTGGAGTTTCACCAGGGGTTCTGAAAAACTGTTTTTT. Its protein is CAWSFTRGSEKLFF. Complete variable domain (other parts from reference TRBV30 and TRBJ1-4): SQTIHQWPATLVQPVGSPLSLECTVEGTSNPNLYWYRQAAGRGLQLLFYSVGIGQISSEVPQNLSASRPQDRQFILSSKKLLLSDSGFYLCAWSFTRGSEKLFFGSGTQLSVL.

The CDR3 region has the DNA TGTGCCACCAGCAGGTCTCCGGGGTCGGGAGAGACCCAGTACTTC. This gives the protein CATSRSPGSGETQYF. The chain has TRBV15 and TRBJ2-5; possible D gene TRBD2, 5 bases. From germline, CDR1 is LNHNV and CDR2 YYDKDF (reference sequence). This CDR3 comprises 15 residues. With 3 bases removed from V and 4 bases from J, the gap between germline ends came to 15 bases.

The chain joins TRBV30 to TRBJ1-3; 9 positions match TRBD1. CDR3 length equals 13 residues. Germline values: CDR1 GTSNPN, CDR2 SVGIG (reference sequence). Trimming at V came to 4 bases and at J to 8 bases, leaving 6 bases not matched to a gene. The CDR3 spells CAWTGTGPYTIYF. CDR3 DNA: TGTGCCTGGACCGGGACAGGGCCATACACCATATATTTT.

The chain joins TRBV7-2 to TRBJ1-2; 11 nucleotides agree with TRBD1. The germline V gene has CDR1 SGHTA and CDR2 FQGNSA. With 8 bases clipped from V and 2 bases from J, the junction kept 4 bases outside the gene matches. The CDR3 runs to 14 residues. In DNA, the CDR3 is TGTGCCAGCGAGCGGGACAGGGGGAACTATGGCTACACCTTC. It is translated as CASERDRGNYGYTF.

J is TRBJ2-7 and V is TRBV7-9; 7 bases line up with TRBD1. The CDR3 loop spans 12 amino acids. The germline V gene encodes CDR1 SEHNR and CDR2 FQNEAQ (reference sequence). With V trimmed by 5 bases and J by 7 bases, 5 bases remained unmatched. The CDR3 coding sequence is TGTGCCAGCAGCCCTCCAGGGGGAGAGCAGTACTTC. As protein: CASSPPGGEQYF.

The V and J genes are TRBV11-3 and TRBJ1-5, with no clear D. This CDR3 is 16 amino acids long. Germline values: CDR1 SGHNT, CDR2 YENEEA. The V and J ends lost 7 bases and 0 bases respectively, with 16 bases between them. The CDR3 DNA follows: TGTGCCAGCATCCAATCCGACGGATATAGCAATCAGCCCCAGCATTTT. It yields the protein CASIQSDGYSNQPQHF. The variable domain in full, with the rest retrieved from reference TRBV11-3 and TRBJ1-5, is EAGVVQSPRYKIIEKKQPVAFWCNPISGHNTLYWYLQNLGQGPELLIRYENEEAVDDSQLPKDRFSAERLKGVDSTLKIQPAELGDSAVYLCASIQSDGYSNQPQHFGDGTRLSIL.

The rearrangement uses TRBV4-1 and TRBJ1-1; maybe TRBD1 (5 bases). Germline loops: CDR1 MGHRA, CDR2 YSYEKL. V shed 0 bases and J shed 0 bases, with 8 bases lying between them. The CDR3 has 15 amino acids. The CDR3 here is CASSQDDSVNTEAFF. DNA of the CDR3: TGCGCCAGCAGCCAAGACGACAGTGTGAACACTGAAGCTTTCTTT.

V and J are TRBV27 and TRBJ1-5; no definite D call. CDR1 is MNHEY and CDR2 is SMNVEV in the germline V gene (reference sequence). This CDR3 is built from 13 residues. The germline V and J ends were trimmed by 5 bases and 1 base, with 6 bases remaining between them. The chain's CDR3 is CASSAGSNQPQHF. The CDR3 DNA sequence: TGTGCCAGCAGTGCCGGCAGCAATCAGCCCCAGCATTTT.

J is TRBJ1-2 and V is TRBV5-1; maybe TRBD1 (5 bases). Between the trimmed V and J ends, which lost 0 bases and 8 bases, there was a span of 14 bases. From germline, CDR1 is SGHRS and CDR2 YFSETQ. CDR3 length: 14 amino acids. The CDR3 sequence is CASSLARPEGGYTF. The CDR3 nucleotides are TGCGCCAGCAGCTTGGCGCGACCCGAGGGGGGCTACACCTTC.

J is TRBJ2-1 and V is TRBV6-5; D uncertain. The germline V and J ends were trimmed by 2 bases and 9 bases, with 17 bases remaining between them. This CDR3 has 15 amino acids. The germline V gene has CDR1 MNHEY and CDR2 SVGAGI. CDR3 bases: TGTGCCAGCAGTTACGTACCAGAGATCCGATCTGAGCAGTTCTTC. It encodes CASSYVPEIRSEQFF.

The chain combines TRBV6-5 with TRBJ2-3; no reliable D call. CDR1 and CDR2 from the germline V gene are MNHEY and SVGAGI. This CDR3 spans 12 amino acids. Trimming took 5 bases from V and 1 from J, leaving 4 bases between them. CDR3 in amino acids: CASSDRTDTQYF. DNA of the CDR3: TGTGCCAGCAGTGACCGCACAGATACGCAGTATTTT.

The chain recombines TRBV6-5 with TRBJ2-7, with 11 nucleotides matching TRBD1. CDR3 length: 14 amino acids. V lost 7 bases to trimming and J lost 5 bases; unmatched junction nucleotides: 7. Per the germline V gene, CDR1 is MNHEY and CDR2 is SVGAGI. CDR3 in DNA: TGTGCCAGCAATCCGGACAGGGGGCGAAACGAGCAGTACTTC. It encodes CASNPDRGRNEQYF.

This sequence joins TRBV2 and TRBJ2-7; TRBD2 matches at 11 bases. This CDR3 comprises 14 residues. V lost 5 bases, J lost 7 bases, and 7 bases stayed unmatched. From germline, CDR1 is SNHLY and CDR2 FYNNEI. CDR3 amino acids: CASSTSGSFGEQYF. The CDR3 coding sequence is TGTGCCAGCAGTACTAGCGGGAGTTTTGGTGAGCAGTACTTC.

The rearrangement uses TRBV6-1 and TRBJ1-4; a weak D match, TRBD1 (5 bases). The V end was cut by 1 base, the J end by 7 bases, with 13 bases between. The germline gives CDR1 MNHNS, CDR2 SASEGT. This CDR3 is built from 15 residues. The CDR3 loop is CASSEVGRVLEKLFF. The CDR3 DNA reads TGTGCCAGCAGTGAAGTCGGCAGGGTACTTGAAAAACTGTTTTTT.

The genes are TRBV2 and TRBJ2-2; D possibly corresponds to TRBD2 (5 bases). V gave up 5 bases and J gave up 1 base, with 8 bases separating them. Germline V lookup: CDR1 SNHLY, CDR2 FYNNEI. The CDR3 is 14 residues long. In DNA, the CDR3 is TGTGCCAGCAGTTTGGGGAGGAACACCGGGGAGCTGTTTTTT. Translation: CASSLGRNTGELFF.

This chain links TRBV14 with TRBJ2-5; 12 nucleotides agree with TRBD2. The V and J ends lost 4 bases and 2 bases, in that order; junction bases with no gene match: 8. Germline V gene data show CDR1 as SGHDN and CDR2 as FVKESK. This CDR3 is 17 amino acids long. The CDR3 spells CASSRGLAGTIQETQYF. The CDR3, as DNA: TGTGCCAGCAGCCGGGGACTAGCGGGTACAATACAAGAGACCCAGTACTTC.

V and J are TRBV5-1 and TRBJ2-5, with 7 bases lining up with TRBD2. The CDR3 runs to 15 residues. Per the germline V gene, CDR1 is SGHRS and CDR2 is YFSETQ. V lost 7 bases to trimming and J lost 2 bases; unmatched junction nucleotides: 11. The DNA of the CDR3 is TGCGCCAGCGGGAGGGACCCGGGAGTACAAGAGACCCAGTACTTC. Translation: CASGRDPGVQETQYF.

As DNA, the CDR3 is TGTGCCAGCACCCCTGGGGGGGCTCCCAATGAGCAGTTCTTC. It yields the protein CASTPGGAPNEQFF. The J gene is TRBJ2-1, the V gene TRBV7-9; D may be TRBD2 (7 bases). Trimming removed 7 bases at V and 6 bases at J, with 16 bases between. CDR1 is SEHNR and CDR2 is FQNEAQ in the germline V gene (reference sequence). The CDR3 extends over 14 amino acids. The full variable domain, completed using reference TRBV7-9 and TRBJ2-1, is DTGVSQNPRHKITKRGQNVTFRCDPISEHNRLYWYRQTLGQGPEFLTYFQNEAQLEKSRLLSDRFSAERPKGSFSTLEIQRTEQGDSAMYLCASTPGGAPNEQFFGPGTRLTVL.

The chain employs TRBV7-2 and TRBJ2-7; D gene unclear. Trimming left V 4 bases short and J 6 bases short, with 19 bases between. This CDR3 spans 15 amino acids. Germline CDR1 is SGHTA and CDR2 is FQGNSA. The CDR3 loop is CASSSGPPTVREQYF. In nucleotides, the CDR3 is TGTGCCAGCAGCTCTGGACCACCTACGGTACGCGAGCAGTACTTC.

The rearrangement joins TRBV5-1 to TRBJ1-6; 8 positions match TRBD1. The length of the CDR3 is 15 residues. V was clipped by 4 bases and J by 9 bases; unmatched bases: 9. Germline V gene sequence: CDR1 SGHRS, CDR2 YFSETQ. CDR3 coding DNA: TGCGCCAGCAGCCACGACGGACAGGGTTCTTCACCCCTCCACTTT. As protein: CASSHDGQGSSPLHF. The whole variable domain, filled in from reference TRBV5-1 and TRBJ1-6, reads KAGVTQTPRYLIKTRGQQVTLSCSPISGHRSVSWYQQTPGQGLQFLFEYFSETQRNKGNFPGRFSGRQFSNSRSEMNVSTLELGDSALYLCASSHDGQGSSPLHFGNGTRLTVT.

This clone appeared once. The chain employs TRBV18 and TRBJ2-5; D possibly corresponds to TRBD1 (6 bases). V gave up 6 bases and J gave up 5 bases, with 16 bases separating them. CDR3 length: 14 amino acids. Per the germline V gene, CDR1 is KGHSH and CDR2 is LQKENI. CDR3 region: CASSSTGLEETQYF. The CDR3 DNA follows: TGTGCCAGCTCGTCGACAGGTCTTGAGGAGACCCAGTACTTC.

This chain joins TRBV19 and TRBJ2-5; TRBD2 matches at 11 bases. The V segment lost 5 bases and the J segment 5 bases; nucleotides outside the gene matches: 10. Germline loops: CDR1 LNHDA, CDR2 SQIVND (reference sequence). The CDR3 is 16 residues long. The CDR3 loop is CASSRLSLAGDETQYF. The CDR3 region has the DNA TGTGCCAGTAGTCGTCTCTCACTAGCGGGGGATGAGACCCAGTACTTC.

The chain carries TRBV5-1 and TRBJ1-3, with D perhaps TRBD1 (5 bases). The germline CDR1 and CDR2 sequences are SGHRS and YFSETQ. The CDR3 is made up of 15 amino acids. Trimming took off 4 bases at V and 3 bases at J, with 14 bases between the two ends. The CDR3 protein is CASSLTREIGNTIYF. The CDR3 nucleotides are TGCGCCAGCAGCCTCACCAGGGAAATTGGAAACACCATATATTTT. The entire variable domain, with the rest obtained from reference TRBV5-1 and TRBJ1-3, is as follows: KAGVTQTPRYLIKTRGQQVTLSCSPISGHRSVSWYQQTPGQGLQFLFEYFSETQRNKGNFPGRFSGRQFSNSRSEMNVSTLELGDSALYLCASSLTREIGNTIYFGEGSWLTVV.

The rearrangement links TRBV30 to TRBJ2-5; 11 bases fit TRBD2. Germline values: CDR1 GTSNPN, CDR2 SVGIG (reference sequence). The length of the CDR3 is 15 residues. Trimming at V came to 0 bases and at J to 4 bases, leaving 4 bases not matched to a gene. For the CDR3, the DNA is TGTGCCTGGAGTGTACTAGCGGGAGTGGGAGAGACCCAGTACTTC. Translating gives CAWSVLAGVGETQYF.